This is a list of T cell receptor beta chains from one sample in a study of T cell changes during pregnancy in multiple sclerosis. Some clones are missing from TCRdb's copy, which holds only in-frame ones; the method was immunoSEQ multiplex PCR. This sample has about 50,000 clones, with roughly 94% found just once. Specimen: CD4+ T cells from peripheral blood mononuclear cells, collected in the third trimester of pregnancy. The receptors stem from a female donor with multiple sclerosis, enrolled in a pregnancy study. Both conserved end residues are part of each CDR3. A D gene is named only where the DNA matches it firmly. Only part of the rows carry a size: once, few, many, or a class if the clone is expanded.

clone size: -
J gene: TRBJ2-7
V gene: TRBV6-1
D gene: -
CDR3 DNA: TGTGCCAGCAGTGCACTTACCACAGTCTTCTACGAGCAGTACTTC
CDR3 protein: CASSALTTVFYEQYF

clone size: -
J gene: TRBJ2-7
V gene: TRBV7-8
D gene: TRBD2
CDR3 DNA: TGTGCCAGCAGCTTAGGGGAGGGGATTACCTACGAGCAGTACTTC
CDR3 protein: CASSLGEGITYEQYF

clone size: -
J gene: TRBJ2-5
V gene: TRBV27
D gene: -
CDR3 DNA: TGTGCCAGCAGACAACAAGAGACCCAGTACTTC
CDR3 protein: CASRQQETQYF

clone size: -
J gene: TRBJ1-1
V gene: TRBV29-1
D gene: -
CDR3 DNA: TGCAGGGCAGGCCTTGGGACTGAAGCTTTCTTT
CDR3 protein: CRAGLGTEAFF

clone size: -
J gene: TRBJ2-1
V gene: TRBV6-4
D gene: TRBD2
CDR3 DNA: TGTGCCAGCAGTGCTAGCGGGAACTCCTACAATGAGCAGTTCTTC
CDR3 protein: CASSASGNSYNEQFF

clone size: once
J gene: TRBJ2-4
V gene: TRBV30
D gene: -
CDR3 DNA: TGTGCCGGGAGACAGAAAAACATTCAGTACTTC
CDR3 protein: CAGRQKNIQYF

clone size: -
J gene: TRBJ2-7
V gene: TRBV9
D gene: -
CDR3 DNA: TGTGCCAGCAGCGCGGGACAAAACTCCTACGAGCAGTACTTC
CDR3 protein: CASSAGQNSYEQYF

clone size: -
J gene: TRBJ2-6
V gene: TRBV5-1
D gene: TRBD1
CDR3 DNA: TGCGCCAGCAGCTTGTGGCTTCTTTTGGGACAGAACTCTGGGGCCAACGTCCTGACTTTC
CDR3 protein: CASSLWLLLGQNSGANVLTF

clone size: -
J gene: TRBJ1-1
V gene: TRBV7-2
D gene: -
CDR3 DNA: TGTGCCAGCAGCCCACGGGTGGGTTCTGAAGCTTTCTTT
CDR3 protein: CASSPRVGSEAFF

clone size: -
J gene: TRBJ2-7
V gene: TRBV5-6
D gene: TRBD2
CDR3 DNA: TGTGCCAGCAGCTTTGCTCCTAGCGGGAGGACCACATCCTACGAGCAGTACTTC
CDR3 protein: CASSFAPSGRTTSYEQYF

clone size: few
J gene: TRBJ1-2
V gene: TRBV7-9
D gene: -
CDR3 DNA: TGTGCCAGCAGCTTATCAGGCATTTTCTATGGCTACACCTTC
CDR3 protein: CASSLSGIFYGYTF

clone size: -
J gene: TRBJ2-7
V gene: TRBV7-2
D gene: -
CDR3 DNA: TGTGCCAGCAGCTTTTATACCAGCTACGAGCAGTACTTC
CDR3 protein: CASSFYTSYEQYF

clone size: -
J gene: TRBJ2-1
V gene: TRBV28
D gene: TRBD2
CDR3 DNA: TGTGCCAGCAAGGGTCGGTTGGGAGCGGGAGGTCGTGCTGAGCAGTTCTTC
CDR3 protein: CASKGRLGAGGRAEQFF

clone size: -
J gene: TRBJ1-2
V gene: TRBV2
D gene: TRBD1
CDR3 DNA: TGTGCCAGCAGCCAGGGGGCAACTGGCTACACCTTC
CDR3 protein: CASSQGATGYTF

clone size: -
J gene: TRBJ2-1
V gene: TRBV18
D gene: TRBD2
CDR3 DNA: TGTGCCAGCTCACCACAACCGGGAGGCTACAATGAGCAGTTCTTC
CDR3 protein: CASSPQPGGYNEQFF

clone size: -
J gene: TRBJ1-1
V gene: TRBV7-3
D gene: -
CDR3 DNA: TGTGCCAGCAGCCCCACGGTAGGGGGGAACACTGAAGCTTTCTTT
CDR3 protein: CASSPTVGGNTEAFF

clone size: -
J gene: TRBJ2-1
V gene: TRBV9
D gene: TRBD2
CDR3 DNA: TGTGCCAGCAGCGTAGTAGGGACTAGCGGGAGAAATGAGCAGTTCTTC
CDR3 protein: CASSVVGTSGRNEQFF

clone size: -
J gene: TRBJ1-1
V gene: TRBV4-3
D gene: TRBD1
CDR3 DNA: TGCGCCAGCAGCACCCGGACAGGGGGAGTATTAACTGAAGCTTTCTTT
CDR3 protein: CASSTRTGGVLTEAFF

clone size: once
J gene: TRBJ2-4
V gene: TRBV5-8
D gene: -
CDR3 DNA: TGTGCCAGCAGCCGGACAGGGCGGGGGGCCAAAAACATTCAGTACTTC
CDR3 protein: CASSRTGRGAKNIQYF

clone size: -
J gene: TRBJ2-7
V gene: TRBV28
D gene: TRBD1
CDR3 DNA: TGTGCCAGCAGTTCCTCGGGACAGGGTTTTTCCGAGCAGTACTTC
CDR3 protein: CASSSSGQGFSEQYF

clone size: once
J gene: TRBJ2-4
V gene: TRBV19
D gene: TRBD2
CDR3 DNA: TGTGCCAGTTCGGGAGGGGCCAAAAACATTCAGTACTTC
CDR3 protein: CASSGGAKNIQYF

clone size: once
J gene: TRBJ1-3
V gene: TRBV14
D gene: -
CDR3 DNA: TGTGCCAGCAGCCAAGGGGGCAGATCCTCTGGAAACACCATATATTTT
CDR3 protein: CASSQGGRSSGNTIYF

clone size: -
J gene: TRBJ2-3
V gene: TRBV7-2
D gene: TRBD2
CDR3 DNA: TGTGCCAGCAGCTATGGACTAGCGGGAGATACGCAGTATTTT
CDR3 protein: CASSYGLAGDTQYF

clone size: -
J gene: TRBJ2-6
V gene: TRBV7-9
D gene: -
CDR3 DNA: TGTGCCACCCAGCGGGCGCGTGGGGCCAACGTCCTGACTTTC
CDR3 protein: CATQRARGANVLTF

clone size: -
J gene: TRBJ2-5
V gene: TRBV7-7
D gene: TRBD2
CDR3 DNA: TGTGCTAGCAGCTCTGGACTAGTGGGAGAGACCCAGTACTTC
CDR3 protein: CASSSGLVGETQYF

clone size: -
J gene: TRBJ2-1
V gene: TRBV6-6
D gene: -
CDR3 DNA: TGTGCCAGCACTAATCGGCGGAGCTACAATGAGCAGTTCTTC
CDR3 protein: CASTNRRSYNEQFF

clone size: -
J gene: TRBJ1-4
V gene: TRBV27
D gene: -
CDR3 DNA: TGTGCCAGCGCACCTAGGGGTCTATTTAATGAAAAACTGTTTTTT
CDR3 protein: CASAPRGLFNEKLFF

clone size: -
J gene: TRBJ2-1
V gene: TRBV9
D gene: -
CDR3 DNA: TGTGCCAGCAGCGTAGCACCACGGGATCCCCAGTTCTTC
CDR3 protein: CASSVAPRDPQFF

clone size: -
J gene: TRBJ2-7
V gene: TRBV28
D gene: TRBD2
CDR3 DNA: TGTGCCAGCAGTTCCGAGGGGGATAGCGGGAGGGCAGTGTACTTC
CDR3 protein: CASSSEGDSGRAVYF

clone size: -
J gene: TRBJ2-7
V gene: TRBV18
D gene: TRBD1
CDR3 DNA: TGTGCCAGCTCACGACAGGGGTCGGGCGAGCAGTACTTC
CDR3 protein: CASSRQGSGEQYF

clone size: -
J gene: TRBJ2-5
V gene: TRBV7-3
D gene: -
CDR3 DNA: TGTGCCAGCAGCTTAAACAGGCAAGAGACCCAGTACTTC
CDR3 protein: CASSLNRQETQYF

clone size: few
J gene: TRBJ1-2
V gene: TRBV28
D gene: TRBD1
CDR3 DNA: TGTGCCAGCACTCCACAGGGGAAGGGGCCTGGCTACACCTTC
CDR3 protein: CASTPQGKGPGYTF

clone size: few
J gene: TRBJ2-3
V gene: TRBV5-4
D gene: -
CDR3 DNA: TGTGCCAGCAGCAACCTAGGGCGGGGAGACACAGATACGCAGTATTTT
CDR3 protein: CASSNLGRGDTDTQYF

clone size: -
J gene: TRBJ1-6
V gene: TRBV6-4
D gene: -
CDR3 DNA: TGTGCCAGCAGACAGACAGGAAATAATTCACCCCTCCACTTT
CDR3 protein: CASRQTGNNSPLHF

clone size: once
J gene: TRBJ2-7
V gene: TRBV7-2
D gene: -
CDR3 DNA: TGTGCCAGCAGCCAACAGCTCTCCTACGAGCAGTACTTC
CDR3 protein: CASSQQLSYEQYF

clone size: once
J gene: TRBJ2-2
V gene: TRBV4-3
D gene: TRBD2
CDR3 DNA: TGCGCCAGCAGCCAAGATTTGGCCGGTGGCGGGGGGTCTCCCGGGGAGCTGTTTTTT
CDR3 protein: CASSQDLAGGGGSPGELFF

clone size: few
J gene: TRBJ1-6
V gene: TRBV6-5
D gene: -
CDR3 DNA: TGTGCCAGCAGGGACAGCTTTAATTCACCCCTCCACTTT
CDR3 protein: CASRDSFNSPLHF

clone size: -
J gene: TRBJ2-5
V gene: TRBV9
D gene: TRBD2
CDR3 DNA: TGTGCCAGCAGCGTAGGGGGAGGGGCAACAGAGACCCAGTACTTC
CDR3 protein: CASSVGGGATETQYF

clone size: -
J gene: TRBJ2-1
V gene: TRBV7-6
D gene: TRBD1
CDR3 DNA: TGTGCCAGCAGCCCCTGGACAGGCCGGGAGCAGTTCTTC
CDR3 protein: CASSPWTGREQFF

clone size: -
J gene: TRBJ1-1
V gene: TRBV28
D gene: -
CDR3 DNA: TGTGCCAGCACCCTGAGGGGGAGCGCTTTCTTT
CDR3 protein: CASTLRGSAFF

clone size: -
J gene: TRBJ2-5
V gene: TRBV11-2
D gene: -
CDR3 DNA: TGTGCCAGCAGCTTATTGGGTAGCGTGTTAAAAGAGACCCAGTACTTC
CDR3 protein: CASSLLGSVLKETQYF

clone size: -
J gene: TRBJ2-7
V gene: TRBV18
D gene: TRBD2
CDR3 DNA: TGTGCCAGCTCACCCCCTAGCGGGCCCCTCAAATACGAGCAGTACTTC
CDR3 protein: CASSPPSGPLKYEQYF

clone size: -
J gene: TRBJ1-2
V gene: TRBV5-1
D gene: -
CDR3 DNA: TGCGCCAGCAGCACACCACAGGGTACGGCTAACTATGGCTACACCTTC
CDR3 protein: CASSTPQGTANYGYTF

clone size: -
J gene: TRBJ1-1
V gene: TRBV5-5
D gene: -
CDR3 DNA: TGTGCCAGCACCCCCTTGAGCACTGAAGCTTTCTTT
CDR3 protein: CASTPLSTEAFF

clone size: -
J gene: TRBJ1-4
V gene: TRBV29-1
D gene: TRBD1
CDR3 DNA: TGCAGCGTTGGCGGCGGGACAGGGGGCAGAGGATGGGAAAAACTGTTTTTT
CDR3 protein: CSVGGGTGGRGWEKLFF

clone size: once
J gene: TRBJ2-5
V gene: TRBV4-3
D gene: TRBD2
CDR3 DNA: TGCGCCAGCAGCCAAGATTTGATAGCGGGGACCCAGTACTTC
CDR3 protein: CASSQDLIAGTQYF

clone size: -
J gene: TRBJ2-2
V gene: TRBV28
D gene: TRBD1
CDR3 DNA: TGTGCCAGCAGTAACCCGAGGACAGGAAACACCGGGGAGCTGTTTTTT
CDR3 protein: CASSNPRTGNTGELFF

clone size: -
J gene: TRBJ1-5
V gene: TRBV19
D gene: -
CDR3 DNA: TGTGCCAGTAGTATCCGTGGACACTACAATCAGCCCCAGCATTTT
CDR3 protein: CASSIRGHYNQPQHF